This TCR beta chain was identified in a study of T-cell reconstitution after alpha-beta-depleted transplantation in children. This clonotype was observed a handful of times. Trimming removed 4 bases at V and 5 bases at J, with 8 bases between. Looked up from germline, CDR1 is SGHTA and CDR2 is FQGNSA. The CDR3 runs 12 residues. It was with unique molecular identifiers that the TCRbeta library was prepared. TCRdb re-called the PCR reads with MiXCR, one entry per CDR3 protein. In the table there are approximately 420,000 distinct CDR3 sequences, roughly 11% of which are singletons. This specimen consisted of PBMCs from the stem cell graft donor, obtained from the stem cell graft. The chain employs TRBV7-2 and TRBJ2-5; no clear D. The sequence was collected from a human donor who donated a stem cell graft to a child with acute myeloid leukemia. CDR3 region: CASSSYGETQYF. The CDR3 DNA sequence: TGTGCCAGCAGCTCCTATGGGGAGACCCAGTACTTC.